This TCR beta chain appears in the sequencing data of a study of blood T cell repertoires in COVID-19. Study-wide context: Collection of acute and convalescent COVID-19 samples took place in the United States, Italy and Spain. PBMCs, B-cell-depleted T cells, or T cells were the source of the cDNA or gDNA that made up the material.

Unmatched junction bases numbered 12, after V lost 7 bases and J lost 0 bases. Germline V gene sequence: CDR1 MDHEN, CDR2 SYDVKM. The CDR3 consists of 19 residues. Clones were sequenced by immunoSEQ multiplex PCR, and TCRdb holds only the in-frame ones, with some missing. The repertoire holds 300,000 to 350,000 clones, with roughly nine tenths as singletons. Individuals aged about 18 to 89 years were recruited from roughly 22 US areas. Recovered Cohort 3 donors showed two negative PCRs, clearance, or symptom resolution. This sequence was found in a woman aged 25 to 39 who had recovered from COVID-19. This chain connects TRBV28 to TRBJ2-1; TRBD2 aligns across 13 bases. Sequenced: PBMCs or T cells enriched from blood (not recorded which). The CDR3 nucleotides are TGTGCCAGCAACTATTGGACTAGCGGGAGACGGGGCTCCTACAATGAGCAGTTCTTC. It specifies CASNYWTSGRRGSYNEQFF.